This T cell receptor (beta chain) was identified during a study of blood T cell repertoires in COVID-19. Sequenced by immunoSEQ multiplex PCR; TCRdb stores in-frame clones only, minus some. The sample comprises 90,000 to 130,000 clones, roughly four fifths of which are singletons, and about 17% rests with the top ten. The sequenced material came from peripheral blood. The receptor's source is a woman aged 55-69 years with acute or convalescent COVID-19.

The CDR3: CAIRKKTGNTNEQFF. DNA for the CDR3: TGTGCCATCAGGAAAAAGACCGGGAACACGAATGAGCAGTTCTTC. V and J are TRBV10-3 and TRBJ2-1; D is possibly TRBD2 (5 bases). V lost 6 bases to trimming and J lost 7 bases, with 19 bases between them. The germline CDR1 and CDR2 sequences are ENHRY and SYGVKD. The CDR3 sequence is 15 residues long.